This T cell receptor (beta chain) was obtained from a study of OX40 agonist ivuxolimab in advanced cancers. This clone appeared a single time. The table came from immunoSEQ multiplex PCR; TCRdb's copy has only in-frame clones and leaves some out. Of 89,000 or so clones in the sample, 70% to 90% were seen once. V gave up 5 bases and J gave up 1 base, with 5 bases separating them. The CDR3 runs to 12 residues. The V gene's germline CDR1 is SGHAT and CDR2 FQDESV (reference sequence). The input for sequencing was CD4+ or CD8+ T cells sorted from blood, taken in a trial of the OX40 agonist ivuxolimab. The TCR originated in an adult with an advanced solid tumor such as melanoma, head and neck, liver or kidney cancer. This sequence joins TRBV11-1 and TRBJ2-5, with D uncertain. The DNA of the CDR3 is TGTGCCAGCAGCACCCGCCAAGAGACCCAGTACTTC. Encoded protein: CASSTRQETQYF. The variable domain in full, completed from reference TRBV11-1 and TRBJ2-5, reads EAEVAQSPRYKITEKSQAVAFWCDPISGHATLYWYRQILGQGPELLVQFQDESVVDDSQLPKDRFSAERLKGVDSTLKIQPAELGDSAMYLCASSTRQETQYFGPGTRLLVL.